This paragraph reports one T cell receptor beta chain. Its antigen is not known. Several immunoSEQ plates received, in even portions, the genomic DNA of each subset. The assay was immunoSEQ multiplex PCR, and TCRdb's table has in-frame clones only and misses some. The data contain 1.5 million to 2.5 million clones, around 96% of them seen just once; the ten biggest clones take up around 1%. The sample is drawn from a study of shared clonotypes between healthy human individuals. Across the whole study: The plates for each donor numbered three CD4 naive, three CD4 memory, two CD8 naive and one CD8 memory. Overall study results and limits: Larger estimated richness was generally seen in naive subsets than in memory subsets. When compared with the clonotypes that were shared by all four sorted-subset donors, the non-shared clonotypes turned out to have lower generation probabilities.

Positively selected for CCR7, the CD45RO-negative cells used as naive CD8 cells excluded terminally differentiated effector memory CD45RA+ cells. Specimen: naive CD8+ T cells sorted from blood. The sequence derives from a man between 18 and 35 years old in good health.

DNA of the CDR3: TGTGCCAGCAGCTCCCTCGCAAGCACTGAAGCTTTCTTT. Protein product: CASSSLASTEAFF. The rearrangement joins TRBV7-3 to TRBJ1-1, with unresolved D. V lost 4 bases and J lost 4, with 10 bases in between. Germline V gives CDR1 SGHTA, CDR2 FQGTGA. The CDR3 is 13 amino acids.